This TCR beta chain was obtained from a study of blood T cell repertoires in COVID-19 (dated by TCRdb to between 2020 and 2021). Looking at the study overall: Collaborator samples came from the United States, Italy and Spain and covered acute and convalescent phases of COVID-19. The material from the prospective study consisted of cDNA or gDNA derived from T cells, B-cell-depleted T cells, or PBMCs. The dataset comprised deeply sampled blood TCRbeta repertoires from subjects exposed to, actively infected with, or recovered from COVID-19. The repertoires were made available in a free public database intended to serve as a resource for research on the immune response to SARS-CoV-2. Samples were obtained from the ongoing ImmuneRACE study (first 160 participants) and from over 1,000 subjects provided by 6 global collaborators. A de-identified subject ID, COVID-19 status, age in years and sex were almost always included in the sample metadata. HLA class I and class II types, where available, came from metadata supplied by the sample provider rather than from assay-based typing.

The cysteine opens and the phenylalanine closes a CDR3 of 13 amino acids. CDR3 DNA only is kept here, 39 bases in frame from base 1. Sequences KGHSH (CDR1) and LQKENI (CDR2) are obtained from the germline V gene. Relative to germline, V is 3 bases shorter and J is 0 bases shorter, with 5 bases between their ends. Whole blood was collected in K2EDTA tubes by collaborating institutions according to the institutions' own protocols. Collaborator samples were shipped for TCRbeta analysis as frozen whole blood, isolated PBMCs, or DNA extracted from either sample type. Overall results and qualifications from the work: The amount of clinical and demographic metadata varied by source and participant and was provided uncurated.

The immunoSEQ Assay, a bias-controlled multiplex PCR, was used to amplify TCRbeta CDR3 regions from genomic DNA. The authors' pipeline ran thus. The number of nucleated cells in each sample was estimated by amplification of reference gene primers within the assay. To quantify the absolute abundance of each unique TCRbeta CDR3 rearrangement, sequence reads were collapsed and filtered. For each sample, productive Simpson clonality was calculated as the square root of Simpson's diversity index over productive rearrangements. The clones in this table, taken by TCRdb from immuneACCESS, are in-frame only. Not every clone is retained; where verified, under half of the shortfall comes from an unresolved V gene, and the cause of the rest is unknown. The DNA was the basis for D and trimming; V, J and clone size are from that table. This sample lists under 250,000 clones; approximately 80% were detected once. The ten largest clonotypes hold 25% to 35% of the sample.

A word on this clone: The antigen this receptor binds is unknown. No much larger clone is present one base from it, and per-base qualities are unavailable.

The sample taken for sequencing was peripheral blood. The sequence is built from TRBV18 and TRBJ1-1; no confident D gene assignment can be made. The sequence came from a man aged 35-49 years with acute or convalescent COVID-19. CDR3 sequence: CASSPDLNTEAFF. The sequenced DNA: TGTGCCAGCTCACCCGACTTGAACACTGAAGCTTTCTTT. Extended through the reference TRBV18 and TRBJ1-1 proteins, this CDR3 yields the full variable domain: NAGVMQNPRHLVRRRGQEARLRCSPMKGHSHVYWYRQLPEEGLKFMVYLQKENIIDESGMPKERFSAEFPKEGPSILRIQQVVRGDSAAYFCASSPDLNTEAFFGQGTRLTVV.